There are many counts of the clone carrying this TCR beta chain. What it recognizes is unknown. The data were taken from a study of Graves' ophthalmopathy and Graves' hyperthyroidism. Study-level information: Before any treatment, peripheral blood was taken at the initial diagnosis.

RNA transcripts yielded amplified TCR beta CDR3 regions. HTBI-primed RT-PCR formed the first round, and a multiplex PCR formed the second. In TCRdb, the multiplex PCR reads were re-called with MiXCR into one record per CDR3 protein. The table has about 210,000 distinct CDR3 sequences, under 30% seen once. Uncontrolled infections, other autoimmune diseases, pregnancy or lactation barred patients from enrollment. Overall study results and limits: Ophthalmopathy versus stable hyperthyroidism: 13-signature model gave under 90% sensitivity, roughly 81% specificity. Most thyroid clonotypes with frequency above 0.001 were detected in blood too.

Sequences were obtained from peripheral blood. The TCR originated in a man in his fifties with Graves' ophthalmopathy.

The CDR3 loop reads CASSLWDGGSGANVLTF. CDR3 nucleotide sequence: TGTGCCAGCAGTTTATGGGACGGAGGCTCTGGGGCCAACGTCCTGACTTTC. The chain employs TRBV12-3 or TRBV12-4 and TRBJ2-6; D may correspond to TRBD1 or TRBD2 (5 bases each). The CDR3 is 17 amino acids. Trimming stripped 2 bases from V and 0 bases from J, with 11 bases between.